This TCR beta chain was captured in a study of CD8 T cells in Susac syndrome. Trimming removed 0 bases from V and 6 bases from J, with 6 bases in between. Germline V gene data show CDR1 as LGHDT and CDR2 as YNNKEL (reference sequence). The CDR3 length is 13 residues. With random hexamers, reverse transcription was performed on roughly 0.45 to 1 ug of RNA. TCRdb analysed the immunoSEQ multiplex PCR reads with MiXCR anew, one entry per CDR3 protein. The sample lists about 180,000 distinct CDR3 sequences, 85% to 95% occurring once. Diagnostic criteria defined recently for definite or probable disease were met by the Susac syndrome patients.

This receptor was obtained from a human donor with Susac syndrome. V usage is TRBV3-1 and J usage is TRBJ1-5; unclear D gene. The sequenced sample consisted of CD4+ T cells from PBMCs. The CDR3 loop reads CASSQDVSQPQHF. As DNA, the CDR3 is TGTGCCAGCAGCCAAGATGTCAGTCAGCCCCAGCATTTT.